These T cell receptor beta chains were read from a single sample in a study of T cell responses to AZD1222 COVID-19 vaccine. The assay was immunoSEQ multiplex PCR, and TCRdb's table has in-frame clones only and misses some. The repertoire holds over 120,000 clones, with 92% as singletons. Sequencing used peripheral blood, obtained 28 days after the second AZD1222 dose. The source is an adult who received the AZD1222 COVID-19 vaccine. The conserved cysteine and the conserved F or W are not part of the CDR3 here.

J gene	V gene	CDR3 protein
TRBJ1-5	TRBV6-4	ASRLLGRGNCNQPQH
TRBJ2-7	TRBV5-6	ASSLRLAGAYEQY
TRBJ1-3	TRBV29-1	SSGNSGNTIY
TRBJ2-1	TRBV10-3	AITNGLAGGESYGEQF
TRBJ2-7	TRBV27	ASSSSTGRGEQY
TRBJ1-4	TRBV28	ASSGGRLTEKLF
TRBJ2-1	TRBV7-3	ASSLIGSAGKGEQF
TRBJ1-2	TRBV7-8	ASSPSVKGHGYT
TRBJ2-7	TRBV28	ASSPREISQY
TRBJ2-1	TRBV7-6	ASSLVTAGGANEQF
TRBJ1-1	TRBV20-1	SARRLEAF
TRBJ2-3	TRBV6-5	ASSYSGGRATDTQY
TRBJ1-3	TRBV7-2	ASSFTGTGGNTIY
TRBJ1-2	TRBV30	ASERGPPRYT
TRBJ2-2	TRBV3-1/TRBV3-2	ASSPSYGELF
TRBJ2-2	TRBV3-1/TRBV3-2	ASSQFGELF
TRBJ1-1	TRBV6-6	ASSYSVRDTEAF
TRBJ2-2	TRBV5-4	ASSQDRGKGELF
TRBJ1-6	TRBV28	ASSPNAGTLASPLH
TRBJ1-6	TRBV11-2	ASSLGRDNSPLH
TRBJ1-6	TRBV10-3	ASGGTGVNSPLH
TRBJ2-7	TRBV6-6	ASSSTSTGPSYEQY
TRBJ2-2	TRBV3-1/TRBV3-2	ASSPGQVNTGELF
TRBJ2-7	TRBV20-1	SARGPGEQY
TRBJ1-5	TRBV19	ASRRAVSNQPQH
TRBJ1-2	TRBV6-5	ASSLRGTPGYT
TRBJ1-2	TRBV5-8	ASSFPGRGYT
TRBJ2-7	TRBV27	ASTGTNSYEQY
TRBJ1-2	TRBV27	ASSLAGTGYYGYT
TRBJ2-7	TRBV6-2/TRBV6-3	ASSTSGQVYEQY
TRBJ2-7	TRBV6-1	ASSEEGGTASYEQY
TRBJ2-2	TRBV30	AWSVMRATGELF
TRBJ2-1	TRBV5-1	ASSLFQGTDNEQF
TRBJ1-3	TRBV28	ASSDRGSGNTIY
TRBJ1-4	TRBV11-2	ASTPDRIGEKLF
TRBJ2-1	TRBV10-3	ATADDRGNEQF
TRBJ2-7	TRBV19	ASSIDGKGSVEQY
TRBJ2-7	TRBV28	ASSLGSGYEQY
TRBJ1-2	TRBV2	ASSDRGGYT
TRBJ1-5	TRBV12-3/TRBV12-4	ASSSGRAQH
TRBJ1-1	TRBV9	ASSPTAAANTEAF
TRBJ2-1	TRBV27	ASIPLGQGDPEQF
TRBJ2-7	TRBV21-1	ASSDRDRGTGEQY
TRBJ2-7	TRBV27	ASSLSIGDRLDEQY
TRBJ2-3	TRBV7-2	ASSPGGGSTDTQY
TRBJ2-3	TRBV27	ASSYLSRSTDTQY
TRBJ1-2	TRBV29-1	SVSGTHYGYT
TRBJ2-1	TRBV4-1	ASSFTGTSGINEQF
TRBJ2-2	TRBV18	ASSPASLAGGPRNTGELF
TRBJ1-5	TRBV4-1	ASSQDIDQPQH
TRBJ2-1	TRBV6-1	ASSERQVPSYNEQF
TRBJ1-1	TRBV20-1	SARETAEAF
TRBJ2-7	TRBV5-6	ASMRPGAGYEQY